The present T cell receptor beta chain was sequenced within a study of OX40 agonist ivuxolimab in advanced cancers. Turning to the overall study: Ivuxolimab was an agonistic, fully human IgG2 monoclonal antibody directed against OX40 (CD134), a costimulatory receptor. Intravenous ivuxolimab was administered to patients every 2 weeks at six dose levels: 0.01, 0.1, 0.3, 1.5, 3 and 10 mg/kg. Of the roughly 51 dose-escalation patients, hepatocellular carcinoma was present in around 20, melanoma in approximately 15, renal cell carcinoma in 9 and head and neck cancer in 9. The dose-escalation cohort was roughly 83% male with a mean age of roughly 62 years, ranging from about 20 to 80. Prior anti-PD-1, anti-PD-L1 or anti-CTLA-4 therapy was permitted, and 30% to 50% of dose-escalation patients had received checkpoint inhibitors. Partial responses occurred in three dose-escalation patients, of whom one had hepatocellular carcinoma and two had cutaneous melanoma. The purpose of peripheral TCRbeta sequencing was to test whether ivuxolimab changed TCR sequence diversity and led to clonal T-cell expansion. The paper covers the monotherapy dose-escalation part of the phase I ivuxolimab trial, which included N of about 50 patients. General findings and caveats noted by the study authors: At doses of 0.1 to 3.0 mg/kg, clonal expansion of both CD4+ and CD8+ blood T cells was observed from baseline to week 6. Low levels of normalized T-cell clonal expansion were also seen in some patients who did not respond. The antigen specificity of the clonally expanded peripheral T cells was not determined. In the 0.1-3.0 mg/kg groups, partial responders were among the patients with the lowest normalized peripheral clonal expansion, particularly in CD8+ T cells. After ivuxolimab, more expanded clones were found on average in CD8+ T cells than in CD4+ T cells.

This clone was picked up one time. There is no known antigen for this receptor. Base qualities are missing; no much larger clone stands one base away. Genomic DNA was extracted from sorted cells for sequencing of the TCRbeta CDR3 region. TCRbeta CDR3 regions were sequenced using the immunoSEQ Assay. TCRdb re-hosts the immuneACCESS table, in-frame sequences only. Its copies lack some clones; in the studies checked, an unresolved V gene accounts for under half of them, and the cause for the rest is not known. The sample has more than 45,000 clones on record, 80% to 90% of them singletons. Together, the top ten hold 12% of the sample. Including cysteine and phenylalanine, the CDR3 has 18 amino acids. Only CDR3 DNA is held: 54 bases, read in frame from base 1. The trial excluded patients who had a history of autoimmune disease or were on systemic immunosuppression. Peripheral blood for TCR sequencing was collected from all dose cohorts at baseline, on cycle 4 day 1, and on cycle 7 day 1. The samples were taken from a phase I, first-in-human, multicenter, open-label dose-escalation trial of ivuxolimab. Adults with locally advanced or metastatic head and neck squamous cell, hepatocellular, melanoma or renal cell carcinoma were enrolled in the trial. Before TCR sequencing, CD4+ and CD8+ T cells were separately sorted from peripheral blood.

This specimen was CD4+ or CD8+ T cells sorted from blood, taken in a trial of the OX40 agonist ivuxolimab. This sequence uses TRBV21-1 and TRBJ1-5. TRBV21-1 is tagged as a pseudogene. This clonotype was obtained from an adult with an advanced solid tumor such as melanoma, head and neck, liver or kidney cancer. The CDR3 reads CASSRPSPTHGSNQPQHF. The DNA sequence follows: TGTGCCAGCAGCAGGCCGAGCCCAACTCATGGGAGCAATCAGCCCCAGCATTTT.